The sequence of this TCR beta chain was determined in a study of shared clonotypes between healthy human individuals (dated by TCRdb to 2018 to 2020). For context, the study as a whole: The cohort comprised a couple of women and a few men aged 18 to 49 years. For each donor, CD4 naive and CD4 memory were each run on three plates, CD8 naive on two plates, and CD8 memory on one plate. To increase sequencing depth and limit assay-specific biases, different laboratories used diverse techniques to prepare libraries and sequence TCR repertoires. Each donor's leukapheresis produced roughly between roughly 0.94 and 9.5 billion PBMCs. To estimate repertoire size and how much clonotypes are shared between individuals, the study performed deep sequencing of blood TCR repertoires from roughly five healthy adults.

Broad study findings and their caveats: Clonotypes shared by all four sorted-subset donors showed higher generation probabilities than non-shared clonotypes. Sampling was limited to blood, and TCR repertoires in tissue likely differ from TCR repertoires in blood. The genetic and exposure-history diversity represented was limited by the small number of donors. Rarefaction of sorted-subset datasets indicated incomplete sequencing despite the large sequencing depth. Larger estimated clonotype richness was generally found for naive subsets than for memory subsets. Across four donors, approximately 4.6% of naive CD4, 3.5% of naive CD8, roughly 2.2% of memory CD4, and roughly 0.4% of memory CD8 clonotypes were shared. Based on pairwise subsampling, the degree of clonotype sharing among donors was expected to be affected by sequencing depth.

This clone showed up just once. The clone's antigen remains unknown. No quality values exist for individual bases; no much larger clone is one base distant. TCR CDR3 regions were amplified from genomic DNA by multiplex PCR using the deep immunoSEQ assay. Extracted genomic DNA from each cell subset was spread evenly across all wells of several immunoSEQ 96-well plates, with each plate serving as a replicate. For sorted subsets, about 210 ng of genomic DNA, equivalent to around 29,000 T cell genomes, went into each replicate PCR. The purified libraries were quantified using a Qubit 3.0 fluorometer, sized with a Bioanalyzer 2100, and then quantified again using the KAPA Library Quantification kit. Every immunoSEQ 96-well plate was sequenced on a separate single-read 150-cycle Illumina NextSeq 550 flow cell. Per the original workflow: Because only junctional sequences without quality scores were contained in the immunoSEQ output, filtering matching that applied to full-length reads could not be performed. Sequences were annotated with PyIR, a Python wrapper for IgBLAST v1.9, and V/J genes and CDR3 were assigned using IMGT germline references. Reads were removed for weak V/J assignments (E-value above 1e-6), missing CDR3, stop codons, out-of-frame junctions, or ambiguous translated residues. V3J clonotypes were defined as sequences sharing an identical inferred V gene, J gene, and CDR3 amino acid sequence. The percentage overlap between two repertoires was calculated by dividing the number of shared unique clonotypes by the size of the smaller repertoire. Richness of each repertoire was evaluated using RTK rarefaction, the Chao1 estimator, and Recon v2.1 estimates of unobserved clonotypes. Generation probabilities were computed with OLGA for all TCRbeta clonotypes obtained by the gDNA method from a handful of donors. The table was pulled from immuneACCESS by TCRdb, which kept in-frame rearrangements only. Such tables lose some clones; where checked, under half of the loss comes from unresolved V genes, and the rest has no known cause. The V and J calls and clone size are taken from that table; D and trimming were inferred from the DNA. The sample data list 2 million to 2.5 million clones, and 85% to 95% of these were observed just once. The top ten clonotypes cover 0.37% of the sample.

Donors were healthy HIV-negative adults with no recently reported acute infections or vaccinations. Every donor was a Caucasian adult residing in Nashville, Tennessee, USA. CD4+ T cells were enriched through magnetic negative selection, after which naive cells were positively selected on CD45RA and the remaining negative fraction served as the memory subset. Blood was collected by leukapheresis, and PBMCs were isolated by Ficoll-Histopaque density gradient centrifugation and then cryopreserved in liquid nitrogen vapor phase. Purity and quantity of every magnetically sorted T cell population were checked by analytical flow cytometry. From each sorted fraction, genomic DNA was isolated and quantified by UV absorbance on a Nanodrop 2000c. Its CDR3 holds 15 amino acids, cysteine through phenylalanine. The only DNA kept is the CDR3, 45 bases in frame from the first base. Trimming takes 7 bases from V and 8 bases from J, and the germline ends sit 20 bases apart. The germline V gene (reference sequence) supplies CDR1 MNHNY and CDR2 SVGAGI.

Sequenced input: naive CD4+ T cells from PBMCs. This specimen's cell subset or site label, interpreted: CD45RA+ positively selected. The TCR was taken from a man younger than 35 in good health. Some clones in this sample may be carry-over from other donors' samples. The chain links TRBV6-6 with TRBJ1-4; TRBD1 might be the D gene, on 6 matching bases. The CDR3 protein sequence reads: CASKNTGLSGEKLFF. The nucleotide sequence reads as follows: TGTGCCAGCAAAAATACAGGGCTCAGTGGGGAAAAACTGTTTTTT.